The 3 T cell receptor beta chains reported below all come from one sample, sequenced in a study of CD8 T cells in ankylosing spondylitis. Using its own MiXCR run on the 5' RACE reads, TCRdb lists one record per CDR3 protein. The profile shows a few hundred thousand distinct CDR3 sequences, less than 25% of them singletons. Sequenced input: blood, either unsorted or a sorted T cell fraction (not recorded which). These receptors came from a female donor with ankylosing spondylitis or in good health (not recorded which).

The chain has TRBV12-5 and TRBJ2-7; D may correspond to TRBD1 or TRBD2 (6 bases each). V gave up 2 bases and J gave up 6 bases, with 29 bases separating them. The length of the CDR3 is 19 residues. CDR1 is LGHNT, CDR2 FRNRAP, per germline. In nucleotides, the CDR3 is TGTGCTAGTGGTTTGACTCGTACGACTAGGGGGATAGGGGATATCGAGCAGTACTTC. Amino acids: CASGLTRTTRGIGDIEQYF.

The gene calls are TRBV19 and TRBJ2-7, with TRBD1 matching over 7 bases. Germline V gives CDR1 LNHDA, CDR2 SQIVND (reference sequence). After removal of 1 base from V and 5 bases from J, the junction contained 8 bases not matched to a gene. The length of the CDR3 is 15 residues. CDR3 protein: CASSIAYETGNEQYF. CDR3 DNA sequence: TGTGCCAGTAGTATAGCATACGAGACAGGGAACGAGCAGTACTTC.

This rearrangement joins TRBV3-1 to TRBJ2-6; D is ambiguous. The CDR3 has 17 amino acids. Germline CDR1 LGHDT, CDR2 YNNKEL (reference sequence). V was shortened by 0 bases and J by 2 bases, with 11 bases between the two germline ends. CDR3 sequence: CASSQDPARAGANVLTF. Written as DNA, the CDR3 is TGTGCCAGCAGCCAAGATCCGGCTAGGGCTGGGGCCAACGTCCTGACTTTC.